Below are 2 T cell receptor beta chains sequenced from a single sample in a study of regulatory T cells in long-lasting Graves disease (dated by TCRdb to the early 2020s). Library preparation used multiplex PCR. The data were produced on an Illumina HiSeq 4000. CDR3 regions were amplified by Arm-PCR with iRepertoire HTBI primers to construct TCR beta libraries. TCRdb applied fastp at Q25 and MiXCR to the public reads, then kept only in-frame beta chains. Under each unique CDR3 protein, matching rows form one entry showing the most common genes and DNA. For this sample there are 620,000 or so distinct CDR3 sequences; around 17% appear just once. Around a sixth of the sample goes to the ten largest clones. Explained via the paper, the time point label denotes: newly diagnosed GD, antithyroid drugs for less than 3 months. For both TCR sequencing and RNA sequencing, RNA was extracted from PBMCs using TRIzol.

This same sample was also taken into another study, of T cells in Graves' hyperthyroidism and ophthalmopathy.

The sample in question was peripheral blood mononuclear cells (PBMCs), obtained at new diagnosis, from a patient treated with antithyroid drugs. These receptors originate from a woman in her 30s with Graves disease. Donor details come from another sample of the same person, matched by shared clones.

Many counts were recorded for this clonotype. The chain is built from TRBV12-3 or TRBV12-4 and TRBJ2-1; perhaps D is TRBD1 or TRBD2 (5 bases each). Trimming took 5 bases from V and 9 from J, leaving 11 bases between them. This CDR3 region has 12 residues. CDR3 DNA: TGTGCCAGCAGTCAGGGACGCGCTGAGCAGTTCTTC. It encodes CASSQGRAEQFF.

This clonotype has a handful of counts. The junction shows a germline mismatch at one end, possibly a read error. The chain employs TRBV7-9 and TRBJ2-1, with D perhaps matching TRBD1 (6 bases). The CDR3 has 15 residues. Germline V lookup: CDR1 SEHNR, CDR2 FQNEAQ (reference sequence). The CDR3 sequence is CASSVGAGSYSEQFF. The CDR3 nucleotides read TGTGCCAGCAGTGTGGGGGCAGGCTCCTACAGTGAGCAGTTCTTC.